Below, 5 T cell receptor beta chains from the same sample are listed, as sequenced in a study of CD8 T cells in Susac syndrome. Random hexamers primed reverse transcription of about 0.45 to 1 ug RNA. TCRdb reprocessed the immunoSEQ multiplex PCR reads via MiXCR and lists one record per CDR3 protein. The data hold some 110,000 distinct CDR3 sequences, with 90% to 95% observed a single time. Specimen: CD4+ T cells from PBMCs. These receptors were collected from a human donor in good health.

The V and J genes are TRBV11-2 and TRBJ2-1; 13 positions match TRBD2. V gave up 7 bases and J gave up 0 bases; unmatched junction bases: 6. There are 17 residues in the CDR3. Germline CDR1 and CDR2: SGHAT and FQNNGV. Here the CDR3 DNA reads TGTGCCAGCAAACTAGCGGGAGGGCTGAGCTCCTACAATGAGCAGTTCTTC. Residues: CASKLAGGLSSYNEQFF.

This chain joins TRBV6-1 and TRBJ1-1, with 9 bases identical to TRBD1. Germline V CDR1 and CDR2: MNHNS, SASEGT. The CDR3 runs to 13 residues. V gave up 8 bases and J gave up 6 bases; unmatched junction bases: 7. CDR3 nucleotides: TGTGCCAGCGTCCGGGACAGGGTCGCTGAAGCTTTCTTT. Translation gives CASVRDRVAEAFF.

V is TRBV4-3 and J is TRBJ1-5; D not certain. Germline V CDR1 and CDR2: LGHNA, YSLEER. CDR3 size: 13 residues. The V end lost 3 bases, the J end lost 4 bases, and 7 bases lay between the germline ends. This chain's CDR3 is CASSQQANQPQHF. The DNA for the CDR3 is TGCGCCAGCAGCCAGCAGGCTAATCAGCCCCAGCATTTT.

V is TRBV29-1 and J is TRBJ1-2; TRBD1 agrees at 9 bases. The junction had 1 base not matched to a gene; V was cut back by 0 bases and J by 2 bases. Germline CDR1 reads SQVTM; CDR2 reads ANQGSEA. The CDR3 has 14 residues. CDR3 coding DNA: TGCAGCGTTGAAGACACAGGGGGCAACTATGGCTACACCTTC. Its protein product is CSVEDTGGNYGYTF.

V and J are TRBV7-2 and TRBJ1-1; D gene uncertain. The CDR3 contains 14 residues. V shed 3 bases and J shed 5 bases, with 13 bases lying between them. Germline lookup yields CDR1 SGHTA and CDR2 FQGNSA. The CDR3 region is CASSFQDVGTEAFF. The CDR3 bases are TGTGCCAGCAGCTTCCAGGACGTCGGGACTGAAGCTTTCTTT. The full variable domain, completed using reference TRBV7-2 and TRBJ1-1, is GAGVSQSPSNKVTEKGKDVELRCDPISGHTALYWYRQSLGQGLEFLIYFQGNSAPDKSGLPSDRFSAERTGGSVSTLTIQRTQQEDSAVYLCASSFQDVGTEAFFGQGTRLTVV.